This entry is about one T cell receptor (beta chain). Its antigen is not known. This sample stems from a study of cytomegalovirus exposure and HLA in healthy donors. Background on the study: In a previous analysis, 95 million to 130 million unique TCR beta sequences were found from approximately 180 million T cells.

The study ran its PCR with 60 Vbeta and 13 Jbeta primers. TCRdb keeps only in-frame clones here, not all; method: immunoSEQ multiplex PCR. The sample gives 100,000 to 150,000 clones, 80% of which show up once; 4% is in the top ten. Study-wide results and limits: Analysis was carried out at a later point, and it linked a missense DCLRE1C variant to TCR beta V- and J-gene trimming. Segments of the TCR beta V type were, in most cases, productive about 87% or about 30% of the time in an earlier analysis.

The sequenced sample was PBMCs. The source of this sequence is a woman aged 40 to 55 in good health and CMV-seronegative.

CDR3 loop: CATSTGGLDTGELFF. In DNA form, the CDR3 reads TGTGCCACCAGCACAGGGGGCTTGGATACCGGGGAGCTGTTTTTT. The rearrangement links TRBV15 to TRBJ2-2; 8 nucleotides align to TRBD1. V gave up 4 bases and J gave up 5 bases; unmatched junction bases: 6. The CDR3 runs to 15 residues. From germline, CDR1 is LNHNV and CDR2 YYDKDF (reference sequence).